This passage covers 25 T cell receptor beta chains from one sample sequenced in a study of technical replicates of blood from several donors. Sequencing was performed with immunoSEQ multiplex PCR; in TCRdb, only in-frame clones are kept and a portion is missing. The sample records more than 65,000 clones, just over 95% being singletons. The sequenced sample consisted of T cells isolated from PBMCs. All receptors come from a human donor in good health.

In regard to this clone: This CDR3 is also generated by other DNA sequences in the sample. The chain carries TRBV19 and TRBJ2-3; D possibly corresponds to TRBD1 (6 bases). The germline gives CDR1 LNHDA, CDR2 SQIVND (reference sequence). Between the trimmed V and J ends, which lost 2 bases and 3 bases, there was a span of 6 bases. The CDR3 sequence is 13 residues long. The CDR3 DNA sequence: TGTGCCAGTAGTATACAGGGGACAGATACGCAGTATTTT. Translation gives CASSIQGTDTQYF.

J is TRBJ2-1 and V is TRBV28, with TRBD2 identical over 11 bases. Per the germline V gene, CDR1 is MDHEN and CDR2 is SYDVKM. The CDR3 runs to 13 residues. The V gene end was trimmed by 8 bases and the J gene end by 6 bases; junction bases not matched to a gene: 3. The CDR3 sequence: CASGTSGSNEQFF. CDR3 sequence (DNA): TGTGCCAGCGGGACTAGCGGATCCAATGAGCAGTTCTTC.

The genes are TRBV19 and TRBJ2-5; the D gene is possibly TRBD2 (6 bases). CDR3 length equals 14 residues. CDR1 is LNHDA, CDR2 SQIVND, per germline (reference sequence). The V end lost 4 bases, the J end lost 2 bases, and 11 bases lay between the germline ends. The CDR3, as DNA: TGTGCCAGTAGTAGAGCTAGCGCGCAAGAGACCCAGTACTTC. It yields the protein CASSRASAQETQYF. Full variable domain (remainder filled in from reference TRBV19 and TRBJ2-5): DGGITQSPKYLFRKEGQNVTLSCEQNLNHDAMYWYRQDPGQGLRLIYYSQIVNDFQKGDIAEGYSVSREKKESFPLTVTSAQKNPTAFYLCASSRASAQETQYFGPGTRLLVL.

Points on this clone: Other DNA sequences of this sample code for an identical CDR3. This sequence joins TRBV5-1 and TRBJ2-7; a weak D match, TRBD1 (6 bases). This CDR3 is built from 12 residues. V was shortened by 2 bases and J by 3 bases, with 6 bases between the two germline ends. CDR1 and CDR2 from the germline V gene are SGHRS and YFSETQ. The DNA for the CDR3 is TGCGCCAGCAGCTTAGGGGGCTACGAGCAGTACTTC. Protein product: CASSLGGYEQYF.

The chain recombines TRBV30 with TRBJ2-3; the match to TRBD2 covers 11 bases. This CDR3 has 16 amino acids. V lost 7 bases to trimming and J lost 3 bases; unmatched junction nucleotides: 12. Germline V lookup: CDR1 GTSNPN, CDR2 SVGIG (reference sequence). The CDR3 protein is CASNILAGDITDTQYF. The CDR3 nucleotides read TGTGCCTCAAATATACTAGCGGGAGATATTACAGATACGCAGTATTTT.

The chain combines TRBV2 with TRBJ1-2, with a tentative D call TRBD1 (6 bases). V gave up 2 bases and J gave up 2 bases, with 6 bases separating them. The CDR3 is made up of 13 amino acids. Germline V CDR1 and CDR2: SNHLY, FYNNEI. CDR3 loop: CASSETGNYGYTF. The DNA for the CDR3 is TGTGCCAGCAGTGAAACAGGGAACTATGGCTACACCTTC. Drawing the rest from reference TRBV2 and TRBJ1-2, the complete variable domain is EPEVTQTPSHQVTQMGQEVILRCVPISNHLYFYWYRQILGQKVEFLVSFYNNEISEKSEIFDDQFSVERPDGSNFTLKIRSTKLEDSAMYFCASSETGNYGYTFGSGTRLTVV.

The chain carries TRBV4-1 and TRBJ1-2; 7 bases are shared with TRBD1. CDR3 length equals 16 residues. After removal of 0 bases from V and 5 bases from J, the junction contained 9 bases not matched to a gene. The V gene's germline CDR1 is MGHRA and CDR2 YSYEKL. CDR3 nucleotide sequence: TGCGCCAGCAGCCAAGATCCCTGGGACAGCAAGTATGGCTACACCTTC. Amino acids: CASSQDPWDSKYGYTF.

The genes are TRBV9 and TRBJ2-1, with 10 bases that match TRBD2. The CDR3 has 15 amino acids. The V segment lost 4 bases and the J segment 4 bases; nucleotides outside the gene matches: 5. Per germline, CDR1 SGDLS and CDR2 YYNGEE. The CDR3 DNA reads as TGTGCCAGCAGCATAACTAGCGGGAAGTACAATGAGCAGTTCTTC. This codes for CASSITSGKYNEQFF. The full variable domain, completed using reference TRBV9 and TRBJ2-1, is DSGVTQTPKHLITATGQRVTLRCSPRSGDLSVYWYQQSLDQGLQFLIQYYNGEERAKGNILERFSAQQFPDLHSELNLSSLELGDSALYFCASSITSGKYNEQFFGPGTRLTVL.

The chain recombines TRBV23-1 with TRBJ2-7; D is unresolved. TRBV23-1 carries the ORF label, with uncertain function. With 2 bases removed from V and 6 bases from J, the gap between germline ends came to 8 bases. The length of the CDR3 is 12 residues. The CDR3 bases are TGCGCCAGCAGTCAACCAGGAAGCGAGCAGTACTTC. Translation: CASSQPGSEQYF.

This clone has just one count. V gene TRBV11-3 combines with J gene TRBJ2-5; D perhaps matches TRBD1 (6 bases). V lost 0 bases to trimming and J lost 3 bases, with 11 bases between them. The CDR3 consists of 15 residues. Germline V gene lookup returns CDR1 SGHNT and CDR2 YENEEA. The CDR3 sequence is CASSLDPRQEETQYF. The CDR3 DNA is TGTGCCAGCAGCTTAGATCCTAGACAGGAAGAGACCCAGTACTTC.

The chain carries TRBV28 and TRBJ2-7; 9 bases fit TRBD1. V dropped 4 bases and J dropped 2; count of bases not matched to a gene: 9. This CDR3 is 16 amino acids long. Germline CDR1 reads MDHEN; CDR2 reads SYDVKM. The CDR3 is CASSSPGQGPTYEQYF. CDR3 nucleotides: TGTGCCAGCAGTTCCCCCGGACAGGGGCCAACCTACGAGCAGTACTTC.

V usage is TRBV30 and J usage is TRBJ1-1; D remains ambiguous. Germline loops: CDR1 GTSNPN, CDR2 SVGIG (reference sequence). This CDR3 is 15 amino acids long. V lost 2 bases and J lost 0, with 13 bases in between. CDR3 amino acids: CAWSLKRFMNTEAFF. In DNA form, the CDR3 reads TGTGCCTGGAGTTTGAAGAGATTCATGAACACTGAAGCTTTCTTT.

This clone was recorded a few times. The rearrangement links TRBV6-1 to TRBJ2-3; D ambiguous. With 1 base removed from V and 2 bases from J, the gap between germline ends came to 7 bases. Germline V gene data show CDR1 as MNHNS and CDR2 as SASEGT. The CDR3 spans 14 residues. CDR3 sequence reads: CASSEGQHTDTQYF. CDR3 DNA sequence: TGTGCCAGCAGTGAAGGTCAACACACAGATACGCAGTATTTT.

The J gene is TRBJ1-2, the V gene TRBV5-6, with a tentative D call TRBD1 (6 bases). The V and J ends lost 5 bases and 3 bases respectively, with 14 bases between them. The CDR3 has 14 amino acids. Germline V CDR1 and CDR2: SGHDT, YYEEEE. DNA of the CDR3: TGTGCCAGCAGATTAATAGGGGGGGACTATGGCTACACCTTC. Residues: CASRLIGGDYGYTF.

The genes are TRBV28 and TRBJ1-1; a weak D match, TRBD1 (6 bases). In germline, CDR1 is MDHEN, CDR2 SYDVKM. Between the trimmed V and J ends, which lost 5 bases and 9 bases, there was a span of 13 bases. The CDR3 totals 12 residues. The CDR3 DNA reads as TGTGCCAGCAGTAGGATTGACAGGCAAGCTTTCTTT. It codes for CASSRIDRQAFF.

The CDR3 nucleotides are TGTGCTAGTGGTTTGTATAGCTACAATGAGCAGTTCTTC. This translates into CASGLYSYNEQFF. The chain joins TRBV12-5 to TRBJ2-1; D ambiguous. This CDR3 spans 13 amino acids. Trimming pared 2 bases from V and 3 bases from J, leaving 5 bases between. Looked up from germline, CDR1 is LGHNT and CDR2 is FRNRAP.

The count of this clone is one. The CDR3 loop reads CASSFGLTYNYEQYF. CDR3 nucleotides: TGTGCCAGCAGTTTCGGACTGACTTATAACTACGAGCAGTACTTC. The chain links TRBV27 to TRBJ2-7; possibly TRBD2 for D (5 bases). The V gene lost 3 bases and the J gene lost 3 bases, with 15 bases spanning the gap. Germline CDR1 MNHEY, CDR2 SMNVEV (reference sequence). The CDR3 loop spans 15 amino acids.

This chain uses TRBV18 with TRBJ2-3, with 9 bases identical to TRBD1. This CDR3 region has 14 residues. V shed 5 bases and J 6 bases; nucleotides not matched to a gene: 6. CDR1 KGHSH and CDR2 LQKENI come from the germline V gene. Written as DNA, the CDR3 is TGTGCCAGCTCAGACCCGGGACAGGGTGATACGCAGTATTTT. As protein: CASSDPGQGDTQYF.

The chain carries TRBV11-2 and TRBJ1-4, with D possibly TRBD1 on 5 matching bases. This CDR3 spans 15 amino acids. With 2 bases removed from V and 5 bases from J, the gap between germline ends came to 12 bases. CDR1 is SGHAT and CDR2 is FQNNGV in the germline V gene. The CDR3 sequence: CASSLYGQGNEKLFF. The CDR3 coding sequence is TGTGCCAGCAGCTTATACGGACAAGGAAATGAAAAACTGTTTTTT.

The CDR3 loop is CASSGTGGGYTF. The DNA for the CDR3 is TGTGCCAGCAGCGGGACAGGGGGTGGCTACACCTTC. This chain connects TRBV7-9 to TRBJ1-2, with 11 bases that match TRBD1. This CDR3 is built from 12 residues. CDR1 and CDR2 from the germline V gene are SEHNR and FQNEAQ (reference sequence). With 5 bases clipped from V and 7 bases from J, the junction kept 0 bases outside the gene matches.

The chain is built from TRBV21-1 and TRBJ2-6; TRBD1 was called by the table and not checked on the DNA. TRBV21-1 is marked as a pseudogene. This CDR3 has 18 amino acids. The CDR3 sequence is CARMGPGQEFYGANVLTF. The DNA for the CDR3 is TGTGCCAGGATGGGACCGGGACAGGAGTTTTATGGGGCCAACGTCCTGACTTTC.

V and J are TRBV7-6 and TRBJ2-3; D possibly corresponds to TRBD2 (5 bases). The CDR3 loop spans 12 amino acids. Germline V gives CDR1 SGHVS, CDR2 FNYEAQ. Trimming left V 5 bases short and J 7 bases short, with 10 bases between. The CDR3 DNA sequence: TGTGCCAGCAGCCCAGGAGGTAATACGCAGTATTTT. It specifies CASSPGGNTQYF.

The chain carries TRBV11-2 and TRBJ1-2; a weak D match, TRBD1 (6 bases). The germline V gene has CDR1 SGHAT and CDR2 FQNNGV. V lost 7 bases and J lost 8, with 11 bases in between. There are 11 residues in the CDR3. CDR3 in amino acids: CASINRDGYTF. The CDR3 DNA is TGTGCCAGCATCAACAGGGACGGCTACACCTTC. The variable domain in full, with the rest retrieved from reference TRBV11-2 and TRBJ1-2, is EAGVAQSPRYKIIEKRQSVAFWCNPISGHATLYWYQQILGQGPKLLIQFQNNGVVDDSQLPKDRFSAERLKGVDSTLKIQPAKLEDSAVYLCASINRDGYTFGSGTRLTVV.

The chain is built from TRBV27 and TRBJ1-1; D unresolved. The CDR3 is 14 amino acids. The V gene lost 3 bases and the J gene lost 0 bases, with 8 bases spanning the gap. Germline loops: CDR1 MNHEY, CDR2 SMNVEV (reference sequence). CDR3 amino acids: CASSFNNMNTEAFF. The CDR3 nucleotides read TGTGCCAGCAGTTTTAACAACATGAACACTGAAGCTTTCTTT.

This chain connects TRBV6-5 to TRBJ2-7, with D possibly being TRBD2 (6 bases). Germline CDR1 MNHEY, CDR2 SVGAGI. The CDR3 runs 14 residues. V shed 3 bases and J shed 3 bases, with 12 bases lying between them. The CDR3 DNA sequence: TGTGCCAGCAGTTATGACGGGAGAGGCTACGAGCAGTACTTC. Translated, it gives CASSYDGRGYEQYF.